The clone carrying this T cell receptor beta chain appeared many times. Its antigen remains unidentified. The data were obtained in a study of neurological immune-mediated disorders. General study findings and limits: The most TCR clonal expansion was seen in HTLV-1-associated myelopathy, and the least was seen in multiple sclerosis, which fell below healthy controls. Sharing of CDR3 amino acid sequences among expanded clones across subjects was absent, suggesting private repertoires in all groups.

The germline V gene has CDR1 SEHNR and CDR2 FQNEAQ (reference sequence). The CDR3 has 14 residues. V lost 10 bases, J lost 5 bases, and 20 bases lay in between. Stated time point: longitudinal time-point 1 (baseline). The cDNA was generated through 5'RACE incorporating 10-nucleotide random UMIs. TCRdb ran MiXCR on the 5' RACE reads and lists one entry per CDR3 protein. The sample consists of tens of thousands of distinct CDR3 sequences, roughly 10% of them appearing once. This sequence was found in a male donor with HTLV-1-associated myelopathy (HAM/TSP). Source material: PBMCs. The chain employs TRBV7-9 and TRBJ2-5, with D maybe TRBD1 (5 bases). DNA for the CDR3: TGTGCCACCAGAGTTAGGGCAGGGAAGGAGACCCAGTACTTC. Encoded protein: CATRVRAGKETQYF.